This T cell receptor (beta chain) was found in a study of vaccination and CD4 T cells after COVID-19. As for the study in general: Blood was drawn a median roughly 67 days post second dose, range 14 to 241. Findings of the study overall: Convalescent patients saw a median roughly 90% of their reactive clones show up only after vaccination.

Germline trimming cut 6 bases from V and 4 bases from J; bases unmatched to any gene: 13. Germline V gives CDR1 LNHNV, CDR2 YYDKDF (reference sequence). The CDR3 covers 18 residues. Notes on this clonotype: The antigen remains undetermined.

TCRdb ran MiXCR on the PCR reads and lists one entry per CDR3 protein. This sample has over 25,000 distinct CDR3 sequences, with about half found just once. Time point meaning: late sampling 161 to 241 days after vaccination in a few convalescent patients. The chain links TRBV15 to TRBJ2-3, with TRBD2 matching 13 bases. The receptor was derived from a human donor who had recovered from COVID-19. Material: CD4+ T cells from blood, obtained about 7 months after SARS-CoV-2 vaccination. CDR3 DNA sequence: TGTGCCACCAGTACCTCTCCCTTACTAGCGGGAGGGCCAGATACGCAGTATTTT. Translation gives CATSTSPLLAGGPDTQYF.